The T cell receptor (beta chain) under discussion was sequenced for a study of T-cell reconstitution after alpha-beta-depleted transplantation in children. Researchers prepared the TCRbeta library using unique molecular identifiers, the study reports. TCRdb ran MiXCR on the PCR reads and lists one entry per CDR3 protein. Among 450,000 to 500,000 distinct CDR3 sequences listed, 12% were seen once. This clonotype was picked up a small number of times. The V and J ends lost 5 bases and 1 base respectively, with 22 bases between them. Germline V gene lookup returns CDR1 MNHEY and CDR2 SVGEGT. The CDR3 totals 18 residues.

The gene calls are TRBV6-2 or TRBV6-3 and TRBJ2-3; no firm D call. The receptor comes from a human donor who donated a stem cell graft to a child with combined immunodeficiency. Here the sequenced sample was PBMCs from the stem cell graft donor, taken from the stem cell graft. The CDR3: CASSRRGATSVGTDTQYF. For the CDR3, the DNA is TGTGCCAGCAGTCGCCGAGGAGCCACAAGCGTAGGCACAGATACGCAGTATTTT.